The present entry profiles one T cell receptor (beta chain) with its context. Its antigen is unknown. The data were obtained in a study of T cell responses to AZD1222 COVID-19 vaccine. The ends were cut back, 5 bases at V and 0 bases at J, with 3 bases in the middle. This CDR3 comprises 12 residues. Germline CDR1 reads PRHDT; CDR2 reads FYEKMQ (reference sequence). Study-level points and caveats: Nearly half of the spike-specific TCRs reportedly recognize variant regions that carry no mutations. Distributed over spike, vaccine-associated CD4 TCRs predominated at 160-218 and 743-854.

The data were produced by immunoSEQ multiplex PCR, yet TCRdb's version contains in-frame clones alone and is incomplete. The sample shows 180,000 or so clones, approximately 93% of them seen only once. J is TRBJ2-3 and V is TRBV13, with D unclear. Source: peripheral blood, taken 28 days after the second AZD1222 dose. The TCR originated in an adult who received the AZD1222 COVID-19 vaccine. This CDR3 is CASSKSTDTQYF. The CDR3, as DNA: TGTGCCAGCAGCAAGAGCACAGATACGCAGTATTTT. The whole variable domain, filled in from reference TRBV13 and TRBJ2-3, reads AAGVIQSPRHLIKEKRETATLKCYPIPRHDTVYWYQQGPGQDPQFLISFYEKMQSDKGSIPDRFSAQQFSDYHSELNMSSLELGDSALYFCASSKSTDTQYFGPGTRLTVL.